One and the same sample provided the 15 T cell receptor beta chains below, sequenced in a study of T cell responses to AZD1222 COVID-19 vaccine. Here immunoSEQ multiplex PCR was the method, and the copy in TCRdb shows in-frame clones only, minus some. The sample holds tens of thousands of clones, roughly 87% seen once. Sequencing was performed on peripheral blood, taken on day 0 of AZD1222 vaccination. These receptors were taken from an adult in good health.

The chain recombines TRBV27 with TRBJ1-4; D is possibly TRBD1 (5 bases). V lost 5 bases and J 9 bases, leaving 10 bases between the germline ends. Germline V gives CDR1 MNHEY, CDR2 SMNVEV (reference sequence). The CDR3 spans 12 residues. This chain's CDR3 is CASSPGGQKLFF. The CDR3 coding sequence is TGTGCCAGCAGTCCGGGGGGACAAAAACTGTTTTTT. The variable domain in full, with the rest retrieved from reference TRBV27 and TRBJ1-4, is EAQVTQNPRYLITVTGKKLTVTCSQNMNHEYMSWYRQDPGLGLRQIYYSMNVEVTDKGDVPEGYKVSRKEKRNFPLILESPSPNQTSLYFCASSPGGQKLFFGSGTQLSVL.

DNA for the CDR3: TGTGCCAGCAGTTTCGAGGAGGACTATGGCTACACCTTC. Its protein is CASSFEEDYGYTF. The genes are TRBV12-3 or TRBV12-4 and TRBJ1-2; D is unclear. CDR3 length: 13 amino acids. Trimming pared 3 bases from V and 3 bases from J, leaving 8 bases between.

The chain combines TRBV3-1 (or the pseudogene TRBV3-2) with TRBJ1-1; weak D call: TRBD1 (5 bases). V dropped 3 bases and J dropped 11 bases, with 16 bases sitting between them. CDR1 LGHDT and CDR2 YNNKEL come from the germline V gene (reference sequence). This CDR3 comprises 13 residues. As DNA, the CDR3 is TGTGCCAGCAGCCACGCGACGGGGGGACCGGCTTTCTTT. It yields the protein CASSHATGGPAFF.

This chain connects TRBV27 to TRBJ2-7; D possibly corresponds to TRBD1 (5 bases). Germline lookup yields CDR1 MNHEY and CDR2 SMNVEV (reference sequence). CDR3 size: 15 residues. Trimming stripped 4 bases from V and 2 bases from J, with 15 bases between. The CDR3 here is CASSSQGTSTYEQYF. The CDR3 nucleotides are TGTGCCAGCAGTTCCCAGGGTACCTCGACCTACGAGCAGTACTTC.

The V and J genes are TRBV28 and TRBJ2-5; maybe TRBD2 (6 bases). Looked up from germline, CDR1 is MDHEN and CDR2 is SYDVKM. The CDR3 is 11 amino acids. V lost 7 bases to trimming and J lost 4 bases, with 7 bases between them. This CDR3 reads CASTSVETQYF. The CDR3 nucleotides are TGTGCCAGCACTAGCGTAGAGACCCAGTACTTC.

In its sample, this clone was seen once. The genes are TRBV6-2 or TRBV6-3 and TRBJ2-7; D is perhaps TRBD2 (5 bases). Germline CDR1 and CDR2: MNHEY and SVGEGT. This CDR3 region has 14 residues. The V end lost 0 bases, the J end lost 6 bases, and 12 bases lay between the germline ends. CDR3 protein: CASSYSDYAGEQYF. The CDR3 region has the DNA TGTGCCAGCAGTTACTCTGACTACGCGGGCGAGCAGTACTTC.

The V and J genes are TRBV19 and TRBJ2-5; 9 bases are a match to TRBD1. The trim removed 0 bases at V and 4 bases at J, leaving 0 bases unmatched. This CDR3 has 14 residues. CDR1 LNHDA and CDR2 SQIVND come from the germline V gene (reference sequence). The chain's CDR3 is CASSIEDRGETQYF. The DNA for the CDR3 is TGTGCCAGTAGTATAGAGGACAGGGGAGAGACCCAGTACTTC.

The chain uses TRBV7-8 and TRBJ1-1, with a possible D match to TRBD1 (5 bases). The CDR3 is made up of 15 amino acids. The V gene's germline CDR1 is SGHVS and CDR2 FQNEAQ. The V gene lost 5 bases and the J gene lost 1 base, with 14 bases spanning the gap. The CDR3 loop reads CASSPRGTENTEAFF. The CDR3 DNA reads as TGTGCCAGCAGCCCACGAGGGACCGAGAACACTGAAGCTTTCTTT. Complete variable domain (other parts from reference TRBV7-8 and TRBJ1-1): GAGVSQSPRYKVAKRGQDVALRCDPISGHVSLFWYQQALGQGPEFLTYFQNEAQLDKSGLPSDRFFAERPEGSVSTLKIQRTQQEDSAVYLCASSPRGTENTEAFFGQGTRLTVV.

On this clone: This specimen includes other DNA sequences encoding the same CDR3. V is TRBV15 and J is TRBJ2-5; D is undetermined. The CDR3 spans 14 residues. CDR1 and CDR2 from the germline V gene are LNHNV and YYDKDF (reference sequence). The V end was cut by 1 base, the J end by 2 bases, with 8 bases between. CDR3 coding DNA: TGTGCCACCAGCAGAGGGTCAACTCAAGAGACCCAGTACTTC. Amino acids: CATSRGSTQETQYF.

The chain employs TRBV23-1 and TRBJ1-5; no firm D call. TRBV23-1 is an open reading frame whose function is uncertain. Trimming shortened V by 8 bases and J by 3 bases, and 8 bases separated the two germline ends. This CDR3 has 12 residues. Here the CDR3 DNA reads TGCGCCAGCGATGTTTCCAATCAGCCCCAGCATTTT. The encoded protein is CASDVSNQPQHF.

The chain joins TRBV4-2 to TRBJ2-1, with TRBD2 matching over 10 bases. The CDR3 extends over 18 amino acids. V lost 3 bases and J lost 6; bases outside the gene matches: 14. CDR1 is LGHNA and CDR2 is YNFKEQ in the germline V gene. The chain's CDR3 is CASSQEVLAGGSGNEQFF. The DNA for the CDR3 is TGTGCCAGCAGCCAGGAAGTTTTAGCGGGAGGCTCTGGCAATGAGCAGTTCTTC.

This chain uses TRBV9 with TRBJ1-1; TRBD1 matches at 8 bases. Trimming at V came to 4 bases and at J to 3 bases, leaving 5 bases not matched to a gene. CDR1 and CDR2 (germline): SGDLS, YYNGEE. The CDR3 extends over 14 amino acids. The CDR3 sequence is CASSPTGGYTEAFF. DNA of the CDR3: TGTGCCAGCAGCCCCACAGGGGGTTACACTGAAGCTTTCTTT.

V usage is TRBV7-3 and J usage is TRBJ1-2; tentative D call: TRBD1 (6 bases). The germline CDR1 and CDR2 sequences are SGHTA and FQGTGA. Trimming pared 1 base from V and 1 base from J, leaving 10 bases between. The CDR3 runs 15 residues. The CDR3 nucleotides read TGTGCCAGCAGCTTAAGCGCAGGGGATAACTATGGCTACACCTTC. Protein: CASSLSAGDNYGYTF.

V gene TRBV9 combines with J gene TRBJ2-1; weak D call: TRBD2 (6 bases). V lost 3 bases and J lost 9, with 13 bases in between. The length of the CDR3 is 13 residues. Germline V gene lookup returns CDR1 SGDLS and CDR2 YYNGEE. The CDR3 protein is CASSAPAGGEQFF. CDR3 bases: TGTGCCAGCAGCGCCCCCGCCGGGGGTGAGCAGTTCTTC.

The rearrangement joins TRBV27 to TRBJ1-2; D not resolved. The V and J ends lost 11 bases and 10 bases respectively, with 17 bases between them. Germline values: CDR1 MNHEY, CDR2 SMNVEV (reference sequence). CDR3 size: 11 residues. CDR3 nucleotide sequence: TGTGCCCCCCCCGGGGAGCAGCACTACACCTTC. It translates to CAPPGEQHYTF.